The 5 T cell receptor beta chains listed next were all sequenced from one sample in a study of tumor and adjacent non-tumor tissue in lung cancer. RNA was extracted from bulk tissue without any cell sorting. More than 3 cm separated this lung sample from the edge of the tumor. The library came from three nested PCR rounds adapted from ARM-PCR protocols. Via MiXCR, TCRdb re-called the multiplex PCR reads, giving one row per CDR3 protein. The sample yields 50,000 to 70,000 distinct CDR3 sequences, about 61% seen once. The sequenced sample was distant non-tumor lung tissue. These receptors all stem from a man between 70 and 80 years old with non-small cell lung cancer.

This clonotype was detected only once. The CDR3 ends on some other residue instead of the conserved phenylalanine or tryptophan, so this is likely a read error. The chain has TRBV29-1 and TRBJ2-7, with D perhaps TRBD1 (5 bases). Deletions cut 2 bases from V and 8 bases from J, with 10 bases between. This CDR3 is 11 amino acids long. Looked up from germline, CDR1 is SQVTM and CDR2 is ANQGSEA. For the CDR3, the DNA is TGCAGCGTTGAATTAGGGGCCAAGCAGTACTCC. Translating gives CSVELGAKQYS.

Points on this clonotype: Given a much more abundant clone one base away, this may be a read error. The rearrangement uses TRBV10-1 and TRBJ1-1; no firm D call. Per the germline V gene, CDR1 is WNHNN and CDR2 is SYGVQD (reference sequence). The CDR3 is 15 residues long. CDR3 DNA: TGCGCCGGCAGTGAAAACAGCCGAATGAACACTGAAGCTTTCTTT. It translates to CAGSENSRMNTEAFF.

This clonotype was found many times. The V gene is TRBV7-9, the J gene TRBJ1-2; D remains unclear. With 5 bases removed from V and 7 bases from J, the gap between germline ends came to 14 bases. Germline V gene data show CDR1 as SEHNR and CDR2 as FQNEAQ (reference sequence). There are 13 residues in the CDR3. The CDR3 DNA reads TGTGCCAGCAGCCTGCCGAACGGGTTTGGCTACACCTTC. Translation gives CASSLPNGFGYTF.

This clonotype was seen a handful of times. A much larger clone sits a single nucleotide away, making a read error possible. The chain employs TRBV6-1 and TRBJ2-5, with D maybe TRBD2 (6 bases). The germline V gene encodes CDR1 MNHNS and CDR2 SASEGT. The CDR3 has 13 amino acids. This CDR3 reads CASSTQSGETQCF. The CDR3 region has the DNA TGTGCCAGCAGTACACAGTCGGGAGAGACCCAGTGCTTC.

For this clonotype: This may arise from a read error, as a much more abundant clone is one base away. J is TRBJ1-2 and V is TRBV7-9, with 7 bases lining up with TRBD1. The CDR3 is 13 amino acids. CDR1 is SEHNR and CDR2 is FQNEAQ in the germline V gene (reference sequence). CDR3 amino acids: CTSSSDRERGYTF. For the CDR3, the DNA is TGTACCAGCAGCTCAGACAGGGAGCGAGGCTACACCTTC.